These 7 T cell receptor beta chains were sequenced from one sample in a study of blood T cell repertoires in COVID-19. Some clones are missing from TCRdb's copy, which holds only in-frame ones; the method was immunoSEQ multiplex PCR. This sample has roughly 280,000 clones, with 88% found just once. The sequenced sample was peripheral blood. The receptors derive from a woman in her 30s with COVID-19, enrolled during active disease.

A note on this clone: Additional DNA sequences in this sample encode the identical CDR3. The chain employs TRBV27 and TRBJ2-3, with D maybe TRBD2 (5 bases). Germline CDR1 MNHEY, CDR2 SMNVEV (reference sequence). This CDR3 is 13 amino acids long. V lost 3 bases and J 1 base, leaving 5 bases between the germline ends. CDR3 bases: TGTGCCAGCAGTTTGGGAGGCACAGATACGCAGTATTTT. Its translation: CASSLGGTDTQYF.

The genes are TRBV21-1 and TRBJ2-7; the listed D gene, TRBD2, was not tested against the DNA. TRBV21-1 represents a pseudogene. This CDR3 is built from 15 residues. CDR3 bases: TGTGCCAGCAGCAATAAGGGAGTCTCTTCCTACGAGCAGTACTTC. Its protein is CASSNKGVSSYEQYF.

The chain has TRBV6-5 and TRBJ2-3, with 9 bases aligning to TRBD1. The V gene's germline CDR1 is MNHEY and CDR2 SVGAGI. The CDR3 length is 14 residues. Trimming took 2 bases from V and 4 from J; bases not matched to a gene: 1. The CDR3 sequence is CASSYRTGADTQYF. The CDR3 DNA sequence: TGTGCCAGCAGTTACCGGACAGGGGCAGATACGCAGTATTTT.

V usage is TRBV19 and J usage is TRBJ1-1; D call uncertain. Germline assignment: CDR1 LNHDA and CDR2 SQIVND (reference sequence). The length of the CDR3 is 14 residues. The germline V and J ends were trimmed by 6 bases and 0 bases, with 11 bases remaining between them. CDR3 region: CASSDRVMNTEAFF. The CDR3, as DNA: TGTGCCAGTAGCGACCGGGTGATGAACACTGAAGCTTTCTTT.

V and J are TRBV7-9 and TRBJ1-4; TRBD1 is a possible D gene (5 bases). Trimming cost V 5 bases and J 4 bases, with 8 bases left between them. The CDR3 has 13 residues. Germline V CDR1 and CDR2: SEHNR, FQNEAQ (reference sequence). The DNA of the CDR3 is TGTGCCAGCAGCGACAGAAGTAATGAAAAACTGTTTTTT. It encodes CASSDRSNEKLFF.

The chain couples TRBV28 to TRBJ2-1; 7 bases are a match to TRBD2. This CDR3 spans 14 amino acids. The J segment lost 9 bases and the V segment lost 5 bases, leaving 10 bases of the junction unmatched. Looked up from germline, CDR1 is MDHEN and CDR2 is SYDVKM. CDR3 in amino acids: CASSLPFREAEQFF. As DNA, the CDR3 is TGTGCCAGCAGTCTCCCTTTCCGGGAGGCTGAGCAGTTCTTC.

V usage is TRBV11-2 and J usage is TRBJ2-3, with D tentatively TRBD1 (6 bases). Trimming shortened V by 8 bases and J by 5 bases, and 14 bases separated the two germline ends. The CDR3 has 13 residues. CDR1 is SGHAT and CDR2 is FQNNGV in the germline V gene. Written as DNA, the CDR3 is TGTGCCAGCTCCGAAGGCAGGGGAGATACGCAGTATTTT. Translation: CASSEGRGDTQYF.